This T cell receptor beta chain appears in the sequencing data of a study of blood T cell repertoires in COVID-19. Study-level information: Donors in the United States, Italy and Spain gave samples during acute or convalescent COVID-19. From T cells, B-cell-depleted T cells, or PBMCs came the material, which was cDNA or gDNA.

Original analysis: The authors estimated nucleated cell counts from reference gene primer amplification. Sequencing used immunoSEQ multiplex PCR; TCRdb keeps in-frame clones, though not all of them. The DNA gave D and trimming, while V, J and clone size come from that table. The table has approximately 54,000 clones, approximately 90% seen once; the top ten hold 7.5% to 10%. Sequenced: peripheral blood. This sequence was found in a woman aged 40-49 years with active COVID-19.

The CDR3 sequence is CASSLRQGAVITEAFF. In DNA form, the CDR3 reads TGTGCCAGCAGTTTACGACAGGGGGCGGTTATCACTGAAGCTTTCTTT. The V gene is TRBV6-5, the J gene TRBJ1-1; 10 positions match TRBD1. Germline V gene sequence: CDR1 MNHEY, CDR2 SVGAGI. This CDR3 comprises 16 residues. V was clipped by 4 bases and J by 4 bases; unmatched bases: 9.